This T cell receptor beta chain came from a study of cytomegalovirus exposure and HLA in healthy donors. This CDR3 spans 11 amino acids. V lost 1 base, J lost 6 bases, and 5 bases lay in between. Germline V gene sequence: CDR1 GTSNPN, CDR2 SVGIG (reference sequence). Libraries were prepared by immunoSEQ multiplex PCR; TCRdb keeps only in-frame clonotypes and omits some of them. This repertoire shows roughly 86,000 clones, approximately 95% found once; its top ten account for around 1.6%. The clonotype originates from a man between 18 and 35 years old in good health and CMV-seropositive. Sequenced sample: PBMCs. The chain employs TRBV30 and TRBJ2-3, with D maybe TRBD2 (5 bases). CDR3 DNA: TGTGCCTGGAGTGGAGGGGATACGCAGTATTTT. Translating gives CAWSGGDTQYF.